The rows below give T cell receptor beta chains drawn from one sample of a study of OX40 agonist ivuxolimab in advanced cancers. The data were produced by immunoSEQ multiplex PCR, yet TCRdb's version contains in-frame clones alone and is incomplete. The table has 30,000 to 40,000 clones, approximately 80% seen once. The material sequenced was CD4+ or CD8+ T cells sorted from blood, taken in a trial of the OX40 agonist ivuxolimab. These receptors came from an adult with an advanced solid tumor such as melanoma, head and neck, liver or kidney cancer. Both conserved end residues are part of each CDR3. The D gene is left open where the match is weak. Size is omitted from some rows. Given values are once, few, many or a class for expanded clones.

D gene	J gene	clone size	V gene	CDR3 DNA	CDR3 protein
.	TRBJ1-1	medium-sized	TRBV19	TGTGCCAGTAGTATCGGGGCAGGGAGGGGCACTGAAGCTTTCTTT	CASSIGAGRGTEAFF
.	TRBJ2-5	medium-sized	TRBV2	TGTGCCAGCAGGTCCGAACGGGAGACCCAGTACTTC	CASRSERETQYF
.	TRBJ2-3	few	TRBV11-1	TGTGCCAGCAGTTTAGCCGGAGGGTCAGATACGCAGTATTTT	CASSLAGGSDTQYF
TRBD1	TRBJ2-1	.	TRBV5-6	TGTGCCAGCAGCTCAGGGGGTTTAGGGGCCTACTACAATGAGCAGTTCTTC	CASSSGGLGAYYNEQFF
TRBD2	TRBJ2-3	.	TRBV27	TGTGCCAGCAGTTTAGCAGCGGGAGTCGATACAGATACGCAGTATTTT	CASSLAAGVDTDTQYF
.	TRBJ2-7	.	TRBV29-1	TGCAGCGTTGATGGTCCTTTGCAGCAGTACTTC	CSVDGPLQQYF
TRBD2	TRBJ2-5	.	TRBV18	TGTGCCAGCCTGGGGCCGGCGGGAGGAGAGACCCAGTACTTC	CASLGPAGGETQYF
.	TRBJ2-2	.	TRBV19	.	CASTSDRGYTGELFF
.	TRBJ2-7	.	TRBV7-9	TGTGCCAGCAGCCATCACGAGGGGGGGAGGATATACGAGCAGTACTTC	CASSHHEGGRIYEQYF
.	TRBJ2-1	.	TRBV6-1	TGTGCCAGCAGTGAGGCTGGGTCGGGCAATGAGCAGTTCTTC	CASSEAGSGNEQFF